The sequence of this TCR beta chain was determined in a study of T cells in Graves' hyperthyroidism and ophthalmopathy. TCR beta CDR3 regions were amplified from RNA transcripts. The HTBI set primed first-round TCR CDR3 RT-PCR. Each CDR3 protein is one row after TCRdb ran MiXCR on the multiplex PCR reads. The repertoire holds under 350,000 distinct CDR3 sequences, with roughly 13% as singletons. Trimming removed 1 base at V and 5 bases at J, with 23 bases between. Germline V gene data show CDR1 as MGHRA and CDR2 as YSYEKL. The CDR3 totals 18 residues. This receptor was obtained from a woman between 40 and 55 years old with Graves' ophthalmopathy. V is TRBV4-1 and J is TRBJ1-1; possibly TRBD1 for D (5 bases). The sequenced sample was blood. The DNA of the CDR3 is TGCGCCAGCAGCCAAGTATCTCTAGCAGGGCGGTATGTGACTGAAGCTTTCTTT. Translated: CASSQVSLAGRYVTEAFF.